The present T cell receptor beta chain was sequenced within a study of blood T cells in healthy people across ages. A second roughly 6 to 11 cycle PCR used barcoded and J-beta primers. TCRdb called the 5' RACE reads again in MiXCR, with one record for every CDR3 protein. The sample contains nearly 800,000 distinct CDR3 sequences, 20% to 30% of which appear only once. A word on this clonotype: A read error may account for a junction end that differs from germline.

Germline V gene sequence: CDR1 SGHKS, CDR2 YYEKEE (reference sequence). The CDR3 consists of 20 residues. These sequences were also reported in another study, on T cells of mothers and their children.

The TCR comes from a boy younger than 18 in good health. Material for sequencing was blood. The chain joins TRBV5-5 to TRBJ1-3; 10 bases map to TRBD1. The CDR3 bases are TGTGCCAGCAGCTTACAACCCGGGACAGGGGCCCCTACCTCTGGAAACACCACATATTTT. This gives the protein CASSLQPGTGAPTSGNTTYF. Looking up the rest from reference TRBV5-5 and TRBJ1-3 gives the full variable domain: DAGVTQSPTHLIKTRGQQVTLRCSPISGHKSVSWYQQVLGQGPQFIFQYYEKEERGRGNFPDRFSARQFPNYSSELNVNALLLGDSALYLCASSLQPGTGAPTSGNTTYFGEGSWLTVV.